These 20 T cell receptor beta chains were all obtained from the same sample, sequenced in a study of cytomegalovirus exposure and HLA in healthy donors. In the PCR, 60 Vbeta and 13 Jbeta primers were used. Here immunoSEQ multiplex PCR was the method, and the copy in TCRdb shows in-frame clones only, minus some. The sample holds about 140,000 clones, about four fifths seen once. Sample: PBMCs. These receptor sequences come from a young man in good health.

The chain joins TRBV7-2 to TRBJ2-1, with 10 positions matching TRBD2. The V and J ends lost 5 bases and 0 bases, in that order; junction bases with no gene match: 7. The CDR3 totals 17 residues. CDR1 is SGHTA and CDR2 is FQGNSA in the germline V gene. This CDR3 is CASSVPGLAISYNEQFF. The CDR3 coding sequence is TGTGCCAGCAGCGTACCGGGACTAGCGATCTCCTACAATGAGCAGTTCTTC.

In its sample, this clone was seen once. The chain recombines TRBV5-1 with TRBJ2-7; TRBD1 matches 10 bases. The CDR3 covers 14 residues. J gave up 6 bases and V 3 bases, and 6 bases lay outside the gene matches. Germline V lookup: CDR1 SGHRS, CDR2 YFSETQ. The CDR3 loop reads CASSSRDRGLEQYF. DNA for the CDR3: TGCGCCAGCAGCTCCCGGGACAGGGGCCTCGAGCAGTACTTC.

The V call is TRBV6-1, the J call TRBJ2-1; TRBD2 matches at 11 bases. CDR1 and CDR2 from the germline V gene are MNHNS and SASEGT. V was clipped by 4 bases and J by 10 bases; unmatched bases: 18. The CDR3 spans 18 residues. The CDR3 loop reads CASSATGPTSGTLREQFF. CDR3 coding DNA: TGTGCCAGCAGTGCGACAGGGCCGACTAGCGGGACCCTCCGGGAGCAGTTCTTC.

The V and J genes are TRBV19 and TRBJ2-7, with 7 nucleotides matching TRBD2. V lost 6 bases, J lost 4 bases, and 12 bases stayed unmatched. CDR3 length: 15 residues. Germline V gene sequence: CDR1 LNHDA, CDR2 SQIVND (reference sequence). In nucleotides, the CDR3 is TGTGCCAGTAGACGTACTAGCGCGACCTTATACGAGCAGTACTTC. Translation: CASRRTSATLYEQYF.

This clone was picked up one time. The chain carries TRBV29-1 and TRBJ1-1; 7 bases line up with TRBD1. Germline CDR1 and CDR2: SQVTM and ANQGSEA. This CDR3 region has 13 residues. V lost 7 bases and J lost 0; bases outside the gene matches: 5. CDR3 coding DNA: TGCAGCGCTAAGGGACAGATGAACACTGAAGCTTTCTTT. Amino acids: CSAKGQMNTEAFF. Using reference TRBV29-1 and TRBJ1-1 for the parts outside the CDR3, the full variable domain is SAVISQKPSRDICQRGTSLTIQCQVDSQVTMMFWYRQQPGQSLTLIATANQGSEATYESGFVIDKFPISRPNLTFSTLTVSNMSPEDSSIYLCSAKGQMNTEAFFGQGTRLTVV.

This chain joins TRBV9 and TRBJ2-3; TRBD2 aligns across 14 bases. Unmatched junction bases numbered 12, after V lost 3 bases and J lost 6 bases. Germline CDR1 reads SGDLS; CDR2 reads YYNGEE. CDR3 size: 18 residues. The CDR3 sequence is CASSGGLAGVLLTDTQYF. Here the CDR3 DNA reads TGTGCCAGCAGCGGGGGACTAGCGGGAGTCTTGTTAACGGATACGCAGTATTTT.

The gene calls are TRBV4-3 and TRBJ2-5, with D possibly matching TRBD1 (6 bases). The DNA end is a closer match to TRBJ2-7, so the J assignment may be wrong. The CDR3 is 15 residues long. Looked up from germline, CDR1 is LGHNA and CDR2 is YSLEER. The CDR3 DNA reads TGCGCCAGCAGCCACTCCGGGACATCCTCACGCGAGCAGTACTTC. Amino acids: CASSHSGTSSREQYF.

The gene calls are TRBV10-3 and TRBJ1-5; a weak D match, TRBD1 (5 bases). This CDR3 has 15 residues. Trimming took 0 bases from V and 4 from J, leaving 10 bases between them. The germline V gene has CDR1 ENHRY and CDR2 SYGVKD. The CDR3 DNA follows: TGTGCCATCAGTGAGTCGGGGCAGGAGAATCAGCCCCAGCATTTT. Protein sequence: CAISESGQENQPQHF.

This sequence joins TRBV4-1 and TRBJ1-4, with TRBD1 matching over 10 bases. The CDR3 extends over 16 amino acids. V lost 0 bases and J lost 7; bases outside the gene matches: 5. Per the germline V gene, CDR1 is MGHRA and CDR2 is YSYEKL. This CDR3 reads CASSQDLGTGVEKLFF. The CDR3 DNA reads TGCGCCAGCAGCCAAGATCTTGGGACAGGGGTTGAAAAACTGTTTTTT.

Comment on this clone: Within the sample, other DNA sequences also encode this same CDR3. The chain is built from TRBV5-6 and TRBJ2-1, with TRBD2 matching 9 bases. V trimming: 1 base; J trimming: 1 base; junction bases outside the gene matches: 3. Germline CDR1 and CDR2: SGHDT and YYEEEE. The CDR3 has 16 amino acids. CDR3 bases: TGTGCCAGCAGCTTGAGTAGCGGGAGTTCCTACAATGAGCAGTTCTTC. Encoded protein: CASSLSSGSSYNEQFF. The whole variable domain, remainder taken from reference TRBV5-6 and TRBJ2-1, is DAGVTQSPTHLIKTRGQQVTLRCSPKSGHDTVSWYQQALGQGPQFIFQYYEEEERQRGNFPDRFSGHQFPNYSSELNVNALLLGDSALYLCASSLSSGSSYNEQFFGPGTRLTVL.

This clone was seen only a few times. The chain uses TRBV29-1 and TRBJ2-5; 13 positions match TRBD2. After removal of 7 bases from V and 4 bases from J, the junction contained 9 bases not matched to a gene. CDR3 length: 15 amino acids. The germline V gene has CDR1 SQVTM and CDR2 ANQGSEA. The CDR3 DNA follows: TGCAGCGGTGGACTAGCGGGAGTGTTGGGAGAGACCCAGTACTTC. Its translation: CSGGLAGVLGETQYF.

This clone was recorded a few times. V and J are TRBV6-1 and TRBJ1-5, with D perhaps matching TRBD1 (6 bases). From germline, CDR1 is MNHNS and CDR2 SASEGT. Trimming removed 4 bases at V and 5 bases at J, with 9 bases between. This CDR3 is 13 amino acids long. CDR3 sequence (DNA): TGTGCCAGCAGTGGGGACACCTATCAGCCCCAGCATTTT. This translates into CASSGDTYQPQHF.

CDR3 DNA sequence: TGTGCGTGGGACAGGGGGACCTACGAGCAGTACTTC. Translated, it gives CAWDRGTYEQYF. The chain carries TRBV30 and TRBJ2-5, with 11 bases lining up with TRBD1. The end of the DNA is better explained by TRBJ2-7, so the J call may be wrong. This CDR3 spans 12 amino acids. Germline values: CDR1 GTSNPN, CDR2 SVGIG (reference sequence).

In its sample, this clone was seen once. The rearrangement joins TRBV28 to TRBJ1-5; D may be TRBD1 (6 bases). The germline V gene has CDR1 MDHEN and CDR2 SYDVKM. The CDR3 totals 14 residues. V was cut by 5 bases and J by 4 bases, with 12 bases left in between. CDR3 in amino acids: CASSPGQTNQPQHF. CDR3 bases: TGTGCCAGCAGTCCCGGACAGACTAATCAGCCCCAGCATTTT.

This chain links TRBV5-3 with TRBJ2-1; possibly TRBD2 for D (6 bases). TRBV5-3 is an ORF, with its function uncertain. V lost 4 bases and J lost 4, with 12 bases in between. The CDR3 is made up of 14 amino acids. The DNA of the CDR3 is TGTGCCAGAAGCCCGAGGACTACTTACAATGAGCAGTTCTTC. It yields the protein CARSPRTTYNEQFF.

The chain couples TRBV7-9 to TRBJ1-2; 7 nucleotides line up with TRBD1. The V segment lost 5 bases and the J segment 0 bases; nucleotides outside the gene matches: 3. Per the germline V gene, CDR1 is SEHNR and CDR2 is FQNEAQ (reference sequence). The CDR3 contains 14 residues. The CDR3 DNA reads as TGTGCCAGCAGCGGGGACAGTACTAACTATGGCTACACCTTC. Translated, it gives CASSGDSTNYGYTF.

This sequence joins TRBV14 and TRBJ1-2; D gene uncertain. This CDR3 contains 12 residues. With 8 bases removed from V and 4 bases from J, the gap between germline ends came to 11 bases. Germline V CDR1 and CDR2: SGHDN, FVKESK. CDR3 bases: TGTGCCAGCGCCAGGAACCTCTATGGCTACACCTTC. This gives the protein CASARNLYGYTF.

This clone appeared once. V gene TRBV12-5 combines with J gene TRBJ1-1; 7 positions match TRBD1. This CDR3 is built from 12 residues. Looked up from germline, CDR1 is LGHNT and CDR2 is FRNRAP. Trimming cost V 6 bases and J 7 bases; bases outside gene matches: 5. The CDR3 DNA reads TGTGCTAGTGGACAGGGGTACGGTGAAGCTTTCTTT. Residues: CASGQGYGEAFF. Filled out from reference TRBV12-5 and TRBJ1-1, the complete variable domain reads DARVTQTPRHKVTEMGQEVTMRCQPILGHNTVFWYRQTMMQGLELLAYFRNRAPLDDSGMPKDRFSAEMPDATLATLKIQPSEPRDSAVYFCASGQGYGEAFFGQGTRLTVV.

The chain joins TRBV30 to TRBJ2-2; TRBD2 matches at 7 bases. This CDR3 is 13 amino acids long. Germline assignment: CDR1 GTSNPN and CDR2 SVGIG (reference sequence). With 0 bases clipped from V and 6 bases from J, the junction kept 1 base outside the gene matches. In DNA form, the CDR3 reads TGTGCCTGGAGTGTTCGGGAGGCCGGGGAGCTGTTTTTT. Amino acid sequence: CAWSVREAGELFF.

The V gene is TRBV7-9, the J gene TRBJ2-5; 14 nucleotides line up with TRBD2. Near its end, the DNA agrees better with TRBJ2-7, so the J call may be wrong. This CDR3 is built from 17 residues. Germline V gene data show CDR1 as SEHNR and CDR2 as FQNEAQ (reference sequence). The CDR3 sequence: CASSSRLAGGLAGEQYF. The CDR3 bases are TGTGCCAGCAGCTCCAGACTAGCGGGAGGGCTGGCCGGCGAGCAGTACTTC.